The rows below give T cell receptor beta chains drawn from one sample of a study of shared clonotypes between healthy human individuals. Method: immunoSEQ multiplex PCR; TCRdb's copy keeps in-frame clones and lacks some. The profile shows some 2.1 million clones, about 95% of them singletons. The sequencing sample was made of naive CD8+ T cells sorted from blood. The receptors come from a young man in good health. CDR3s include the opening cysteine and the closing phenylalanine or tryptophan. A D gene is named only where the DNA matches it firmly. Not all rows give a size; the values are once, few, many and, for expanded clones, a class.

cdr3_length clone_size j_call d_call v_call cdr3_nt cdr3_aa
13 once TRBJ2-7 . TRBV5-1 TGCGCCAGCAGCTTGGCACCCGCTTACGAGCAGTACTTC CASSLAPAYEQYF
13 . TRBJ2-7 . TRBV11-2 TGTGCCAGCACCGCAGGGCAGGTCTACGAGCAGTACTTC CASTAGQVYEQYF
14 . TRBJ2-5 TRBD2 TRBV11-2 TGTGCCAGCAGCCCCAGCGGGGTCGGAGAGACCCAGTACTTC CASSPSGVGETQYF
17 . TRBJ2-5 TRBD1 TRBV5-5 TGTGCCAGCAGCGGAGGGACAGGGAAGATCAACCAAGAGACCCAGTACTTC CASSGGTGKINQETQYF
13 . TRBJ1-2 . TRBV29-1 TGCAGCGTTGTCCAAGGCGGCGGGGGTGGCTACACCTTC CSVVQGGGGGYTF
15 . TRBJ1-3 . TRBV13 TGTGCCAGCAGCTCCCGGGTTGATTCTGGAAACACCATATATTTT CASSSRVDSGNTIYF
15 . TRBJ1-4 TRBD1 TRBV27 TGTGCCAGCAGTTTTTGGGGACAGGTTGATGAAAAACTGTTTTTT CASSFWGQVDEKLFF
13 . TRBJ2-1 . TRBV9 TGTGCCAGCAGCGCCCCCAACACGGGTGAGCAGTTCTTC CASSAPNTGEQFF
15 . TRBJ1-2 TRBD1 TRBV4-1 TGCGCCAGCAGCCACCCGGGACAGGGATTCTATGGCTACACCTTC CASSHPGQGFYGYTF
14 . TRBJ1-6 TRBD1 TRBV27 TGTGCCAGCAGTTTGGGGGACAGTAATTCACCCCTCCACTTT CASSLGDSNSPLHF
15 . TRBJ1-5 TRBD1 TRBV19 TGTGCCAGTACCGACAGGGGCTGGGGCAATCAGCCCCAGCATTTT CASTDRGWGNQPQHF
13 . TRBJ2-7 . TRBV6-5 TGTGCCAGCAAAGACCCCTACGGTTACGAGCAGTACTTC CASKDPYGYEQYF